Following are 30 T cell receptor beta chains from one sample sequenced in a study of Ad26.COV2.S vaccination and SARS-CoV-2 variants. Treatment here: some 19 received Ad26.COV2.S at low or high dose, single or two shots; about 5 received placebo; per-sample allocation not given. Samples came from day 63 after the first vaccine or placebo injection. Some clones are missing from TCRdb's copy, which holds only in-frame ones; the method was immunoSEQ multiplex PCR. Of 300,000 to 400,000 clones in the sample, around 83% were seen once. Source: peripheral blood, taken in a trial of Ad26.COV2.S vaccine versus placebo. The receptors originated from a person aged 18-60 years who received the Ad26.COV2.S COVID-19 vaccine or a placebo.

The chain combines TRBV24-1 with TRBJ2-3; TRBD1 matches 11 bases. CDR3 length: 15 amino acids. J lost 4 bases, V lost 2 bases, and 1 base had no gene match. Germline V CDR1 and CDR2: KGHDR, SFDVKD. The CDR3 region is CATSDWTGGPDTQYF. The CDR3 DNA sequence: TGTGCCACCAGTGATTGGACAGGGGGCCCAGATACGCAGTATTTT.

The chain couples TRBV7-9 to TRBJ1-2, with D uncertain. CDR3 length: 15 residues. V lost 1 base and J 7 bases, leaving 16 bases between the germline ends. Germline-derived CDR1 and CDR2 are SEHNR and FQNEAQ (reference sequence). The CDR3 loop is CASSLVQGIESGYTF. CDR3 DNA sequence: TGTGCCAGCAGCTTAGTCCAAGGGATCGAGTCTGGCTACACCTTC.

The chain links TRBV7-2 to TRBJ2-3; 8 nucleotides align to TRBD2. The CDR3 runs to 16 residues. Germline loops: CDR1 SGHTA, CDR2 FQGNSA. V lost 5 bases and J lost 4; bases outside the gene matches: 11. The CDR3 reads CASSDPGLASSDTQYF. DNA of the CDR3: TGTGCCAGCAGCGACCCTGGACTAGCCTCGTCAGATACGCAGTATTTT. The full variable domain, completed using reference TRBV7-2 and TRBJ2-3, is GAGVSQSPSNKVTEKGKDVELRCDPISGHTALYWYRQSLGQGLEFLIYFQGNSAPDKSGLPSDRFSAERTGGSVSTLTIQRTQQEDSAVYLCASSDPGLASSDTQYFGPGTRLTVL.

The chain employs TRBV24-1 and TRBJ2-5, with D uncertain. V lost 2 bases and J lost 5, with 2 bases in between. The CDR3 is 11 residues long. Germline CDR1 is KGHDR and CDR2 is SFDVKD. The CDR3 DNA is TGTGCCACCAGTGATTGGGAGACCCAGTACTTC. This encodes CATSDWETQYF.

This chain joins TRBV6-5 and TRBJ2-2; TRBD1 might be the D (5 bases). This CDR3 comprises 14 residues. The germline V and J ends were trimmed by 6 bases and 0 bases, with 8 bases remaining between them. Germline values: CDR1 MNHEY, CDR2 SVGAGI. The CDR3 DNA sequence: TGTGCCAGCAGACTGGGGCCGAACACCGGGGAGCTGTTTTTT. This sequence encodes CASRLGPNTGELFF.

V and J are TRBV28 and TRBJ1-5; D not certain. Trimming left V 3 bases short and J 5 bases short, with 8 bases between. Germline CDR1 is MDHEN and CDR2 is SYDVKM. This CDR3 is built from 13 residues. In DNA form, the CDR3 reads TGTGCCAGCAGTTTTTTCGGCTATCAGCCCCAGCATTTT. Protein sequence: CASSFFGYQPQHF.

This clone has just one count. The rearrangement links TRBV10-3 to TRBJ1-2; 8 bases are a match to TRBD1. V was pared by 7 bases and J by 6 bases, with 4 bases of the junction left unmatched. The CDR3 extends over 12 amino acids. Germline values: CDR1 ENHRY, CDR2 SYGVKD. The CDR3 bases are TGTGCCATCACAGGGGGCGAGGATGGCTACACCTTC. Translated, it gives CAITGGEDGYTF.

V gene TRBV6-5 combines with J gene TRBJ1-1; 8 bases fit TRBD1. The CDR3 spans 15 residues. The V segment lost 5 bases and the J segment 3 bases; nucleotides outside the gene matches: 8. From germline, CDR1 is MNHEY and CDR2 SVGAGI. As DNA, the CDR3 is TGTGCCAGCAGTAGAGGACAGGGAGGGTACACTGAAGCTTTCTTT. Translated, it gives CASSRGQGGYTEAFF.

CDR3 nucleotide sequence: TGTGCCAGCAGTGTGCCGGGACAGGGGAACAATCAGCCCCAGCATTTT. Its translation: CASSVPGQGNNQPQHF. The V call is TRBV28, the J call TRBJ1-5; the match to TRBD1 covers 10 bases. Germline V lookup: CDR1 MDHEN, CDR2 SYDVKM. This CDR3 has 16 residues. Trimming took 5 bases from V and 3 from J; bases not matched to a gene: 7.

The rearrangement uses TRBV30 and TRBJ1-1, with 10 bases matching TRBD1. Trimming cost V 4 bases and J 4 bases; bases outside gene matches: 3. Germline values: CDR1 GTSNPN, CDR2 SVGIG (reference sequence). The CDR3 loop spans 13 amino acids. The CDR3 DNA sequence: TGTGCCTGGACTAGGACAGGGGGCACTGAAGCTTTCTTT. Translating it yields CAWTRTGGTEAFF. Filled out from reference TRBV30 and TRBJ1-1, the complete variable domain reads SQTIHQWPATLVQPVGSPLSLECTVEGTSNPNLYWYRQAAGRGLQLLFYSVGIGQISSEVPQNLSASRPQDRQFILSSKKLLLSDSGFYLCAWTRTGGTEAFFGQGTRLTVV.

In nucleotides, the CDR3 is TGTGCCAGCGGGGCAGGGGGAGGCCAAGAGACCCAGTACTTC. Protein product: CASGAGGGQETQYF. J is TRBJ2-5 and V is TRBV7-9; TRBD1 might be the D (7 bases). The germline CDR1 and CDR2 sequences are SEHNR and FQNEAQ (reference sequence). V lost 8 bases and J lost 1, with 14 bases in between. The CDR3 is made up of 14 amino acids.

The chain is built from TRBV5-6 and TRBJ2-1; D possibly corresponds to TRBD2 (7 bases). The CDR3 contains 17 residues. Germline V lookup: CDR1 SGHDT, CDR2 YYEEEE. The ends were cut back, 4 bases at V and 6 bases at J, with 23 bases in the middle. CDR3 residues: CASSQLGGGAAGNEQFF. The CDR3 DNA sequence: TGTGCCAGCAGCCAGCTGGGAGGGGGGGCCGCGGGCAATGAGCAGTTCTTC.

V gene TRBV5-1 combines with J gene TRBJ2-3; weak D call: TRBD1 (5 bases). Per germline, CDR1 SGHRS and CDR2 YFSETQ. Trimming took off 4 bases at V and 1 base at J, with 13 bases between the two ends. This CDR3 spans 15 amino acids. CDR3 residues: CASSRTSEGTDTQYF. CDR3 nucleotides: TGCGCCAGCAGCAGGACAAGCGAGGGCACAGATACGCAGTATTTT.

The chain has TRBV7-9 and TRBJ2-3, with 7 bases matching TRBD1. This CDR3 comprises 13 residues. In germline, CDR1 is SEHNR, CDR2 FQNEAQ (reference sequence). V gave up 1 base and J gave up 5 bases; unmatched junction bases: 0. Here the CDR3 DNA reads TGTGCCAGCAGCTTAGGGACAGGAGATACGCAGTATTTT. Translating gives CASSLGTGDTQYF.

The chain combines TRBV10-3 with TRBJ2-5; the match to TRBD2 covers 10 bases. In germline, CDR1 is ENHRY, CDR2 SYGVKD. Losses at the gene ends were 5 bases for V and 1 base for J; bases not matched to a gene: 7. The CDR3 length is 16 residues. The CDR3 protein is CAISSQRGGFQETQYF. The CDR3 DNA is TGTGCCATCAGTTCTCAGCGGGGGGGCTTCCAAGAGACCCAGTACTTC.

The chain's CDR3 is CASSGGTAQETQYF. In DNA form, the CDR3 reads TGTGCCAGCAGCGGCGGGACGGCCCAAGAGACCCAGTACTTC. This chain links TRBV5-6 with TRBJ2-5; possibly TRBD2 for D (6 bases). The CDR3 spans 14 residues. Trimming took off 4 bases at V and 1 base at J, with 11 bases between the two ends. Germline V gene data show CDR1 as SGHDT and CDR2 as YYEEEE.

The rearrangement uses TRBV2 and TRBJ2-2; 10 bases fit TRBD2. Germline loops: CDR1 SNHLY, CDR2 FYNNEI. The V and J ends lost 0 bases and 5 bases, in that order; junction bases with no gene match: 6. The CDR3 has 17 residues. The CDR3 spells CASSEAGLAGETGELFF. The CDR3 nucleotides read TGTGCCAGCAGTGAAGCGGGTCTAGCGGGAGAAACCGGGGAGCTGTTTTTT.

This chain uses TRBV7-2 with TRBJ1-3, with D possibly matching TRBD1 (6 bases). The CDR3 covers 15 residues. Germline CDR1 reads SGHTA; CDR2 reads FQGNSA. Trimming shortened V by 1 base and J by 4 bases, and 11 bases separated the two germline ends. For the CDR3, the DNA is TGTGCCAGCAGCTTAGAGGGGGGGAGCGGAAACACCATATATTTT. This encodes CASSLEGGSGNTIYF.

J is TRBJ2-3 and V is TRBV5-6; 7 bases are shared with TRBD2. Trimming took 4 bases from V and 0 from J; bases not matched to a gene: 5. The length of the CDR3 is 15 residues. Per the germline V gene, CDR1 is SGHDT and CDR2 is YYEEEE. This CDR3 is CASSRGDLSTDTQYF. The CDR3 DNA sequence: TGTGCCAGCAGCCGGGGGGATTTAAGCACAGATACGCAGTATTTT.

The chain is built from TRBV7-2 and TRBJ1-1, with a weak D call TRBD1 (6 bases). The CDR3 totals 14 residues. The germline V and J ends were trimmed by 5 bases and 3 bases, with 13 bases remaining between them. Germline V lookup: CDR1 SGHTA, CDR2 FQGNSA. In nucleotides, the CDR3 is TGTGCCAGCAGCCTTTACAGGGTGGACACTGAAGCTTTCTTT. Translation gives CASSLYRVDTEAFF.

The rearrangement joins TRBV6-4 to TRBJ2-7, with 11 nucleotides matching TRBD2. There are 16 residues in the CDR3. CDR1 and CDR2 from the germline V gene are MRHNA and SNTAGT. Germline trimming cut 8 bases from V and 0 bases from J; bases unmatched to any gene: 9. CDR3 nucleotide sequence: TGTGCCAGCCGTACGGGACTAGCGGTAAGCTCCTACGAGCAGTACTTC. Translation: CASRTGLAVSSYEQYF.

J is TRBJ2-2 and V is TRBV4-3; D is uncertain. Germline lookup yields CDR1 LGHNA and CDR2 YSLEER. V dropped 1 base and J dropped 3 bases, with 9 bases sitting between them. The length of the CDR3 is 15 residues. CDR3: CASSQGGKDTGELFF. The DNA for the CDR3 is TGCGCCAGCAGCCAAGGGGGTAAAGACACCGGGGAGCTGTTTTTT.

CDR3 loop: CASSTPSGPRGGNEQFF. CDR3 in DNA: TGTGCCAGCAGCACTCCTAGCGGCCCACGGGGTGGAAATGAGCAGTTCTTC. The chain couples TRBV9 to TRBJ2-1; TRBD2 matches at 7 bases. The CDR3 is 17 amino acids. Germline V gives CDR1 SGDLS, CDR2 YYNGEE. V lost 4 bases to trimming and J lost 7 bases; unmatched junction nucleotides: 17. Complete variable domain (other parts from reference TRBV9 and TRBJ2-1): DSGVTQTPKHLITATGQRVTLRCSPRSGDLSVYWYQQSLDQGLQFLIQYYNGEERAKGNILERFSAQQFPDLHSELNLSSLELGDSALYFCASSTPSGPRGGNEQFFGPGTRLTVL.

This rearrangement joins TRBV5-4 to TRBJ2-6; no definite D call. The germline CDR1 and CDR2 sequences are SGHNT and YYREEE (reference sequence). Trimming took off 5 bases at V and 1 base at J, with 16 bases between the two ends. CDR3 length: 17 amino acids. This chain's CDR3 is CASSPPSPNSGANVLTF. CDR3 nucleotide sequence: TGTGCCAGCAGTCCCCCCAGCCCGAATTCTGGGGCCAACGTCCTGACTTTC.

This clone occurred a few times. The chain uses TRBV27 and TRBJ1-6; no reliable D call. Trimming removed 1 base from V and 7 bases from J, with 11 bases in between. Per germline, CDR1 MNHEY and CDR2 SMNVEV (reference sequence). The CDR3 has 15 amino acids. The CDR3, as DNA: TGTGCCAGCAGTTTATGGGGTGTGGGCAATTCACCCCTCCACTTT. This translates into CASSLWGVGNSPLHF.

Here the CDR3 DNA reads TGTGCCAGCAGTTTATCGCCGGGGTACGATGGCTACACCTTC. This translates into CASSLSPGYDGYTF. V usage is TRBV27 and J usage is TRBJ1-2; D unresolved. Trimming stripped 0 bases from V and 6 bases from J, with 11 bases between. The CDR3 consists of 14 residues. CDR1 is MNHEY, CDR2 SMNVEV, per germline (reference sequence).

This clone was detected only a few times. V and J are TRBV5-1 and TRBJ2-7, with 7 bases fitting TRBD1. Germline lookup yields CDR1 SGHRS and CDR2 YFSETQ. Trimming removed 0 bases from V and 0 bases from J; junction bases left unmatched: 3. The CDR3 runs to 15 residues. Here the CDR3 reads CASSLAQGLSYEQYF. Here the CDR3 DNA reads TGCGCCAGCAGCTTGGCACAGGGGCTCTCCTACGAGCAGTACTTC.

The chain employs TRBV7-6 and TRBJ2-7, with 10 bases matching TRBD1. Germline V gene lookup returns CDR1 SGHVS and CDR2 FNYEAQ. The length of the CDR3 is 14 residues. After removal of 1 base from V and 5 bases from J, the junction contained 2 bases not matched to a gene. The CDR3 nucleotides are TGTGCCAGCAGCTTAGGGGACAGGGGTGACGAGCAGTACTTC. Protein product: CASSLGDRGDEQYF.

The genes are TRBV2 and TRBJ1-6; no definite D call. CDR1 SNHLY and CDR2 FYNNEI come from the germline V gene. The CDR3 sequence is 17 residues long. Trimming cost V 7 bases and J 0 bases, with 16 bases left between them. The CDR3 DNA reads TGTGCCAGCACCGGTGGTTTGACAAGCTCCTATAATTCACCCCTCCACTTT. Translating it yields CASTGGLTSSYNSPLHF.

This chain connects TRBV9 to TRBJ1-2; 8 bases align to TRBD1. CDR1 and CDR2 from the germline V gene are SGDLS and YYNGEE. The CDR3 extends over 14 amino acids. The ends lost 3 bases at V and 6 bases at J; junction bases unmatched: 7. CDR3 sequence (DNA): TGTGCCAGCAGCGCGCGGCAGGGGGCGGATGGCTACACCTTC. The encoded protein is CASSARQGADGYTF.